The 14 T cell receptor beta chains in this list originate from one sample, sequenced in a study of a mutant IDH1 vaccine in newly diagnosed glioma. Sequencing was performed with immunoSEQ multiplex PCR; in TCRdb, only in-frame clones are kept and a portion is missing. The sample consists of 95,000 to 120,000 clones, 90% of them appearing once. Time point here: week 11, during vaccination. Every vaccine dose comprised 300 ug of mutant IDH1 20-mer peptide plus topical imiquimod. For these receptors, no antigen is known. This sample comprised PBMCs, obtained from a glioma patient whose treatment included an IDH1 peptide vaccine. The receptors derive from a woman in her forties or fifties with glioma.

V usage is TRBV5-4 and J usage is TRBJ2-1; D is possibly TRBD2 (5 bases). Trimming cost V 1 base and J 6 bases, with 14 bases left between them. From germline, CDR1 is SGHNT and CDR2 YYREEE (reference sequence). The CDR3 length is 15 residues. The CDR3 coding sequence is TGTGCCAGCAGCTTGCTGGGAGCTATAAGCAATGAGCAGTTCTTC. Protein product: CASSLLGAISNEQFF.

This chain joins TRBV28 and TRBJ2-4; 9 positions agree with TRBD1. V trimming: 6 bases; J trimming: 7 bases; junction bases outside the gene matches: 10. The CDR3 runs 15 residues. Looked up from germline, CDR1 is MDHEN and CDR2 is SYDVKM. The CDR3 is CASSPDRGRRNIQYF. The CDR3, as DNA: TGTGCCAGCAGCCCCGACAGGGGGAGGAGGAACATTCAGTACTTC.

V gene TRBV28 combines with J gene TRBJ2-3, with TRBD2 matching 11 bases. The trim removed 6 bases at V and 2 bases at J, leaving 13 bases unmatched. The CDR3 consists of 18 residues. Germline CDR1 is MDHEN and CDR2 is SYDVKM. The CDR3 spells CASSKLSLAGVITDTQYF. DNA of the CDR3: TGTGCCAGCAGCAAACTCTCACTAGCGGGAGTTATCACAGATACGCAGTATTTT.

This sequence joins TRBV28 and TRBJ2-7, with 7 nucleotides matching TRBD1. Germline trimming cut 10 bases from V and 1 base from J; bases unmatched to any gene: 10. CDR1 is MDHEN and CDR2 is SYDVKM in the germline V gene. The CDR3 has 14 residues. DNA for the CDR3: TGTGCCATCTCTCCTCCGGGACAGTCCTACGAGCAGTACTTC. It encodes CAISPPGQSYEQYF.

The chain employs TRBV7-8 and TRBJ2-7, with a tentative D call TRBD2 (7 bases). The V end lost 7 bases, the J end lost 5 bases, and 24 bases lay between the germline ends. Germline V gene lookup returns CDR1 SGHVS and CDR2 FQNEAQ. This CDR3 has 16 residues. CDR3 DNA: TGTGCCAGCAACAGCCGGGGGGACATTCGATCCCACGAGCAGTACTTC. It is translated as CASNSRGDIRSHEQYF.

This clone was recorded only once. The genes are TRBV7-9 and TRBJ2-7; a weak D match, TRBD2 (5 bases). Germline V CDR1 and CDR2: SEHNR, FQNEAQ (reference sequence). The CDR3 spans 16 residues. V was shortened by 5 bases and J by 9 bases, with 26 bases between the two germline ends. CDR3 sequence: CASSQKPGIPSNGQYF. As DNA, the CDR3 is TGTGCCAGCAGCCAAAAACCGGGAATCCCCTCGAATGGGCAGTACTTC.

V and J are TRBV5-4 and TRBJ2-5; D call uncertain. The V and J ends lost 0 bases and 2 bases respectively, with 8 bases between them. The germline CDR1 and CDR2 sequences are SGHNT and YYREEE (reference sequence). There are 14 residues in the CDR3. As DNA, the CDR3 is TGTGCCAGCAGCTTGGAGATCCATCAAGAGACCCAGTACTTC. This translates into CASSLEIHQETQYF.

This chain uses TRBV6-6 with TRBJ1-1; possibly TRBD1 for D (5 bases). The germline V gene encodes CDR1 MNHNY and CDR2 SVGAGI (reference sequence). The CDR3 runs 13 residues. With 8 bases removed from V and 3 bases from J, the gap between germline ends came to 13 bases. The CDR3 region is CASGGRSDTEAFF. For the CDR3, the DNA is TGTGCCAGCGGGGGACGGTCGGACACTGAAGCTTTCTTT.

This chain links TRBV27 with TRBJ2-7; D is perhaps TRBD2 (6 bases). This CDR3 is 17 amino acids long. Trimming stripped 0 bases from V and 2 bases from J, with 17 bases between. The germline V gene encodes CDR1 MNHEY and CDR2 SMNVEV (reference sequence). The CDR3 nucleotides are TGTGCCAGCAGTTTATCTGGTTGGCCTAGCGTAGCCTACGAGCAGTACTTC. Translating it yields CASSLSGWPSVAYEQYF.

The CDR3: CASRSSSGTSPGANVLTF. The CDR3 coding sequence is TGCGCCAGCAGGAGTTCGAGCGGGACCTCTCCTGGGGCCAACGTCCTGACTTTC. V is TRBV10-2 and J is TRBJ2-6, with 7 positions matching TRBD2. J gave up 2 bases and V 6 bases, and 13 bases lay outside the gene matches. Germline lookup yields CDR1 WSHSY and CDR2 SAAADI. The CDR3 spans 18 residues.

This rearrangement joins TRBV5-6 to TRBJ1-4; TRBD1 agrees at 11 bases. Germline-derived CDR1 and CDR2 are SGHDT and YYEEEE. The CDR3 covers 15 residues. V lost 4 bases and J lost 8; bases outside the gene matches: 7. This chain's CDR3 is CASSKDRGLGEKLFF. For the CDR3, the DNA is TGTGCCAGCAGCAAGGACAGGGGGCTTGGGGAAAAACTGTTTTTT.

V gene TRBV19 combines with J gene TRBJ1-5, with a tentative D call TRBD1 (6 bases). The CDR3 sequence is 13 residues long. Trimming left V 4 bases short and J 4 bases short, with 8 bases between. Germline V lookup: CDR1 LNHDA, CDR2 SQIVND (reference sequence). This CDR3 is CASSRDRNQPQHF. The DNA for the CDR3 is TGTGCCAGTAGTAGAGACAGGAATCAGCCCCAGCATTTT.

The chain is built from TRBV5-1 and TRBJ2-7; D is perhaps TRBD1 (6 bases). The ends were cut back, 0 bases at V and 2 bases at J, with 6 bases in the middle. CDR3 size: 13 residues. From germline, CDR1 is SGHRS and CDR2 YFSETQ. This CDR3 reads CASSLDRAYEQYF. The DNA for the CDR3 is TGCGCCAGCAGCTTGGACAGGGCCTACGAGCAGTACTTC.

The genes are TRBV15 and TRBJ2-7, with D possibly matching TRBD1 (6 bases). The CDR3 extends over 17 amino acids. Between the trimmed V and J ends, which lost 1 base and 0 bases, there was a span of 16 bases. The germline V gene has CDR1 LNHNV and CDR2 YYDKDF (reference sequence). This chain's CDR3 is CATSRVVATGSSYEQYF. CDR3 in DNA: TGTGCCACCAGCAGAGTTGTTGCTACAGGGAGCTCCTACGAGCAGTACTTC.